This T cell receptor (beta chain) comes out of a study of Graves' ophthalmopathy and Graves' hyperthyroidism (dated by TCRdb to between 2018 and 2020). Study-level background: Hyperthyroidism was defined as stable when no progression to ophthalmopathy occurred within 18 months of follow-up. Following sample collection, hyperthyroidism patients were given methimazole at a starting dose of 30 mg daily, and ophthalmopathy patients were given high-dose intravenous methylprednisolone. In total, over 130 blood samples were TCR-sequenced: 43 ophthalmopathy, some 72 hyperthyroidism and 17 hyperthyroidism-to-ophthalmopathy patients. An independent validation cohort comprised some 19 hyperthyroidism patients and 15 to 17 patients who later progressed from hyperthyroidism to ophthalmopathy. In more than five hyperthyroidism patients, the T-cell repertoires found in thyroid tissue were compared with those found in blood. To explore V-J signatures that separate ophthalmopathy from hyperthyroidism, a discovery set of around 97 patients was enrolled, consisting of 43 with ophthalmopathy and fewer than 60 with stable hyperthyroidism. The study used TCR beta repertoire signatures to distinguish Graves' ophthalmopathy from Graves' hyperthyroidism and to predict progression to ophthalmopathy.

In this sample, this clonotype turned up many times. Its antigen is unknown. Base-call qualities are not available, and no considerably larger clone is one nucleotide away. The germline V gene supplies CDR1 MNHEY and CDR2 SVGAGI. For this chain, trimming is 6 bases at the V end and 7 bases at the J end, and the number of junction bases without a gene match is 6. The CDR3 has 13 amino acids, counting the end cysteine and phenylalanine. The kept DNA is CDR3 alone, 39 bases in frame from the first base. TCR beta CDR3 regions were amplified from RNA transcripts for repertoire sequencing. A first-round RT-PCR used HTBI primers with the Qiagen OneStep RT-PCR kit, followed by a second-round multiplex PCR, size selection and purification. Libraries were sequenced on an Illumina HiSeq2000 using paired-end 100 bp reads. In the original analysis: SOAPnuke was used to process the reads, throwing out any read that had adapters, had uncalled bases, had a mean Phred below 15, or lacked an exact constant-primer or identifier match. COPE v1.2.5 was used to merge the high-quality paired reads. Unique nucleotide sequences were defined as clonotypes and aligned to IMGT TRB V, D and J references using MiTCR v1.1. Only V-J combinations with frequency above 0.0001 were analysed, covering 98% to 99.2% of repertoires. For each V-J combination, a TCR clonal expansion and chaos score was defined as F50 clonal expansion divided by the chaos observed in the TCRdist matrix. Welch's t-statistics and random forest were used to reduce the features to approximately 13 V-J combinations, which were then used as input to a naive Bayes classifier. The similarity between thyroid and blood repertoires was quantified using the Morisita-Horn index. TCRdb itself trimmed the public reads at Q25 with fastp, ran MiXCR and retained productive beta chains. CDR3 protein sequences are deduplicated, and each keeps its most common genes and DNA. The V and J calls were not made by the authors but by TCRdb's processing. The sample includes over a million distinct CDR3 sequences, with roughly two fifths observed a single time. The ten biggest clones cover 11% of the sample.

Summary of the overall study and its limitations: In validation, the model predicted ophthalmopathy progression with about 71% sensitivity and roughly 72% specificity; more than ten predicted patients were CT-confirmed with GO in a median of approximately 6.5 months. No statistical method was used to set the sample size in advance, and the investigators knew which group each participant was assigned to. Ophthalmopathy was separated from stable hyperthyroidism by the 13-signature model with around 88% sensitivity and approximately 84% specificity in cross-validation and with 80%/75% in the test set. Most expanded thyroid clonotypes with frequency above 0.001 were also detected in blood, suggesting blood repertoires may reflect the thyroid immune response.

Hyperthyroidism patients were newly diagnosed, were aged 18 to 65 years, and had a disease duration under 2 months. Patients were excluded if they had other autoimmune diseases, uncontrolled infections, pregnancy or lactation. Diagnosis relied on clinical symptoms, serum thyroxine, TRAb, thyroid ultrasound and orbital computed tomography. Total RNA was extracted using Trizol reagent, and RNA quality was checked on an Agilent 2100 Bioanalyzer. The sequencing input was peripheral blood or thyroid tissue (not recorded which). The V and J genes are TRBV6-5 and TRBJ1-2; TRBD1 fits 9 bases in the junction. The origin of this receptor is an adult man with Graves' hyperthyroidism. The CDR3 region has the sequence CASRPGQGLGYTF. The nucleotide sequence is given as TGTGCCAGCAGACCGGGACAGGGTCTTGGCTACACCTTC.